This T cell receptor beta chain was found in a study of PD-1 blockade in mismatch repair-deficient tumors. General study points: Tumor-resident clones, often absent from pretreatment blood, expanded after pembrolizumab and then contracted.

As to time point: identical roughly 11-day culture without peptide (control). With 5 bases clipped from V and 8 bases from J, the junction kept 10 bases outside the gene matches. This CDR3 region has 16 residues. The germline gives CDR1 SGHAT, CDR2 FQDESV (reference sequence). Libraries were prepared by immunoSEQ multiplex PCR; TCRdb keeps only in-frame clonotypes and omits some of them. Of some 15,000 clones listed, 80% to 90% are singletons. A note on this clone: Its antigen remains unknown.

The source was cells cultured in vitro, collected from a patient treated with pembrolizumab. The chain has TRBV11-1 and TRBJ1-4; 11 nucleotides line up with TRBD1. This TCR was sampled from an adult with mismatch repair-deficient cancer. The CDR3 region is CASSPMDRGLREKLFF. The CDR3 bases are TGTGCCAGCAGCCCGATGGACAGGGGGCTTAGAGAAAAACTGTTTTTT.